Reported below is one TCR beta chain. The sample originates from a study of cytomegalovirus exposure and HLA in healthy donors. The study ran its PCR with 60 Vbeta and 13 Jbeta primers. TCRdb keeps only in-frame clones here, not all; method: immunoSEQ multiplex PCR. The sample includes under 250,000 clones, roughly 81% seen only once; the top ten take 0.24%. The CDR3 covers 16 residues. Germline V gene lookup returns CDR1 WNHNN and CDR2 SYGVQD (reference sequence). Germline trimming cut 4 bases from V and 0 bases from J; bases unmatched to any gene: 7. Material: PBMCs. V usage is TRBV10-1 and J usage is TRBJ1-1; TRBD1 agrees at 8 bases. This clonotype was obtained from a girl aged 2-10 years in good health and CMV-seronegative. CDR3 DNA: TGCGCCAGCAGTGGGGTCGACAGGGGCCTGAACACTGAAGCTTTCTTT. Amino acid sequence: CASSGVDRGLNTEAFF.